This TCR beta chain was captured in a study of control samples from healthy donors and cancer patients. The CDR3 is 14 amino acids. Trimming shortened V by 8 bases and J by 2 bases, and 13 bases separated the two germline ends. Germline assignment: CDR1 MNHEY and CDR2 SVGAGI. TCRdb keeps only in-frame clones here, not all; method: immunoSEQ multiplex PCR. Among 80,000 to 100,000 clones, roughly 83% were seen once, and the ten largest hold over 9.5%. In its sample, this clone was seen once. The sequenced sample was blood. This receptor was identified in a woman aged 25 to 39 in good health. The J gene is TRBJ1-5, the V gene TRBV6-5; D not resolved. The DNA of the CDR3 is TGTGCCAGCTCCCCGGTGTACGGCAATCAGCCCCAGCATTTT. Encoded protein: CASSPVYGNQPQHF.